These T cell receptor beta chains were read from a single sample in a study of T cells in Graves' hyperthyroidism and ophthalmopathy. A single record per CDR3 protein comes from TCRdb applying MiXCR to the multiplex PCR reads. The sample lists approximately 560,000 distinct CDR3 sequences, roughly 50% seen once, with roughly 8.2% in the top ten. Sequenced sample: peripheral blood or thyroid tissue (not recorded which). These TCRs come from a woman between 18 and 29 years old with Graves' hyperthyroidism. The CDR3 runs from the conserved cysteine through the conserved F or W. Each record gives: D gene, clone size, CDR3 length, V gene, J gene, CDR3 DNA, CDR3 protein. A D gene is named only where the DNA matches it firmly. Expanded clones get a size class; other rows say once, few or many, or leave the size out.

.	many	12	TRBV7-2	TRBJ1-2	TGTGCCAGCAGCCCAGGGGAGGGTGGCTACACCTTC	CASSPGEGGYTF
.	once	13	TRBV20-1	TRBJ2-2	TGCAGTGCTAGACCCCGACTCACCGGGGAGCTGTTTTTT	CSARPRLTGELFF
TRBD1	.	18	TRBV7-9	TRBJ1-6	TGTGCCAGCAGTTACTCCGCCGGGACAGCGTGGTGGAATTCACCCCTCCACTTT	CASSYSAGTAWWNSPLHF
.	.	12	TRBV11-2	TRBJ1-1	TGTGCCAGCCCACAGGTGAACACTGAAGCTTTCTTT	CASPQVNTEAFF
.	.	15	TRBV7-9	TRBJ1-1	TGTGCCAGCAGCCCTAGAGGACAGATGAACACTGAAGCTTTCTTT	CASSPRGQMNTEAFF
.	.	17	TRBV11-2	TRBJ1-6	TGTGCCAGCAGCCCGACGTCCGGTAGCTCCTGTAATTCACCCCTCCACTTT	CASSPTSGSSCNSPLHF
.	.	15	TRBV7-7	TRBJ1-6	TGTGCCAGCAGCCAGGAACCCGAAGATAATTCACCCCTCCACTTT	CASSQEPEDNSPLHF
TRBD2	.	15	TRBV2	TRBJ2-5	TGTGCCAGCAGTTTAGTAGCGGGGGGAGAAGAGACCCAGTACTTC	CASSLVAGGEETQYF
.	many	14	TRBV15	TRBJ1-2	TGTGCCACCAGCCCCGGACGGGACATCTATGGCTACACCTTC	CATSPGRDIYGYTF
TRBD2	.	14	TRBV29-1	TRBJ2-6	TGCAGTGATTGGGGGGGCTCTGGGGCCAACGTCCTGACTTTC	CSDWGGSGANVLTF
.	many	13	TRBV29-1	TRBJ1-2	TGCAGCGCACCCCTTAGGGGCAACTATGGCTACACCTTC	CSAPLRGNYGYTF